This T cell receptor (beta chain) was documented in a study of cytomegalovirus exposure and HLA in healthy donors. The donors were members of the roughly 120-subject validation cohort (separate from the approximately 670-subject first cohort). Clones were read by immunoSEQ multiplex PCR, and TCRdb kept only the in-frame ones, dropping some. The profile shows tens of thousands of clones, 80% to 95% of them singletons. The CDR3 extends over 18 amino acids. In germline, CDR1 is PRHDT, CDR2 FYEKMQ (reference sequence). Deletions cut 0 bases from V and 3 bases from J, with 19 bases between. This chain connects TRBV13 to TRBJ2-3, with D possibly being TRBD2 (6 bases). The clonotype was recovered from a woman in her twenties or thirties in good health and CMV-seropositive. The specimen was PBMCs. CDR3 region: CASSLGEAGSIRTDTQYF. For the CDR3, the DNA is TGTGCCAGCAGCTTAGGCGAGGCGGGAAGTATTAGAACAGATACGCAGTATTTT.